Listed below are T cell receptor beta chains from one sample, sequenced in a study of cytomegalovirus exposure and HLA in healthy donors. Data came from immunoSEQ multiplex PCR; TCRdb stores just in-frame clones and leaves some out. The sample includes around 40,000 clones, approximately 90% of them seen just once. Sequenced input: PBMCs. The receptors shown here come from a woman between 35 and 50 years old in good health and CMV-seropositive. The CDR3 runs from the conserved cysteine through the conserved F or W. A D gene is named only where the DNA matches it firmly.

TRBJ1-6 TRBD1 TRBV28 CASSFLQGVHSPLHF
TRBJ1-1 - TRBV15 CATRGPGAAEAFF
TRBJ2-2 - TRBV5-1 CASTWDTPPNTGELFF
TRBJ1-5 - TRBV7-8 CASSLLSSTGGNYQPQHF
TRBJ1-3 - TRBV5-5 CASSSQGTADGNTIYF
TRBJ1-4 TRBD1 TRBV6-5 CASSLDRATNEKLFF
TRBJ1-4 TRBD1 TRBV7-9 CASSFAGGNEKLFF
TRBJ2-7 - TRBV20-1 CSADSIYEQYF
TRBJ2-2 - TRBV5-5 CASSLAVNTGELFF
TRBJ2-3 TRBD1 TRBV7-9 CASSLTGGADTQYF
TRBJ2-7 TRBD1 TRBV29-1 CSVAGTAYEQYF
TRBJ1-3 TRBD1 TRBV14 CASSRTGVSGNTIYF
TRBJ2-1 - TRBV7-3 CASSLAGAAKNNEQFF
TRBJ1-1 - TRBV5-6 CASSLGGMNTEAFF
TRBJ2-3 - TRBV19 CASSKGRDKSTDTQYF
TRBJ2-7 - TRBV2 CASSEQEVRQYF
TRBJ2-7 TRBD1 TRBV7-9 CASSSGQGARDEQYF
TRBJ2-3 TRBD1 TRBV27 CASSRTGTGPTDTQYF
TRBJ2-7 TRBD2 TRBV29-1 CSVENLGTSGYEQYF
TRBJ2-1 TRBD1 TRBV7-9 CASSLRTGGLYNEQFF
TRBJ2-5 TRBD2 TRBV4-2 CASSQDGGRALETQYF
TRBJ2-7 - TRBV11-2 CASSFRGGDHYEQYF
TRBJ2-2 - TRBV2 CASTQNTGELFF
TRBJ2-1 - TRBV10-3 CAISDTGAGHNEQFF
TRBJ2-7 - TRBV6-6 CASNPGSTYEQYF
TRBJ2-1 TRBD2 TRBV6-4 CASSYSGGPGDEQFF
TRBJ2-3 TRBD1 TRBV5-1 CASRFGTVRDYTQYF
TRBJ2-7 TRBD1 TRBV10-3 CAISEKQGAEAEQYF
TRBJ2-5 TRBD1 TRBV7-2 CASSQRRDRGTQYF
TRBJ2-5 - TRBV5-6 CASSLMGGETQYF
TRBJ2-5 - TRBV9 CASSVAWQALQETQYF
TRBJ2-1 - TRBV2 CASSEQGPYNEQFF
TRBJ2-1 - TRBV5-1 CASSLELPGPRDNEQFF
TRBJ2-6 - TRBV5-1 CASSADPVIPGANVLTF
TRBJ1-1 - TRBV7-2 CASSLDGLTEAFF
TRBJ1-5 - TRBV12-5 CASGRSGASSNQPQHF
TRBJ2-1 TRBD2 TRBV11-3 CASSSGGTLHEQFF
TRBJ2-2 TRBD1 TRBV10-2 CASAGGAGGELFF
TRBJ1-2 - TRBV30 CAWGVRDGYTF
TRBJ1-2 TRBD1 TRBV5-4 CASRQTGGRNGYTF
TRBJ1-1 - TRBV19 CASSMGRLEAFF
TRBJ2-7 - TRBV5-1 CASSLQMGRAWEQYF
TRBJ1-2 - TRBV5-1 CASSLGTGTWSGYTF
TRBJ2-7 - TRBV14 CASSQDMFRGEAYEQYF
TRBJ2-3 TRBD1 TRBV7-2 CASSFDRGATDTQYF
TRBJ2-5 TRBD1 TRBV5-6 CASSPLPGQGHKTQYF
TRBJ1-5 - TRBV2 CASSVQQGPQHF
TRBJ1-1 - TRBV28 CASSRGQGSTEAFF
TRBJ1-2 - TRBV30 CAWSSGISNYGYTF
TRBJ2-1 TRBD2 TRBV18 CASSPTGGSSYNEQFF
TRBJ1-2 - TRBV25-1 CASSEMGGCRYTF
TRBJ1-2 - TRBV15 CATSRDLVGGTGGYTF
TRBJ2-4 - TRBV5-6 CASSLVGDSRFQYF
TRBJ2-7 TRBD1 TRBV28 CASRQGRNEQYF
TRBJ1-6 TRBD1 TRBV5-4 CASSLVGGGNSPLHF
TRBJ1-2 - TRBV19 CASSQSETYGYTF
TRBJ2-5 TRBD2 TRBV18 CASSTRILADQETQYF